This TCR beta chain was identified during a study of response to subunit inactivated influenza vaccine. This CDR3 is built from 13 residues. V was cut by 3 bases and J by 3 bases, with 10 bases left in between. Germline CDR1 is DFQATT and CDR2 is SNEGSKA (reference sequence). General observations from the study: New T cells are recruited in small numbers by each seasonal influenza vaccination, according to the authors' suggestion.

Only a few counts were recorded for this clonotype. Its antigen is still unknown. TCRdb called the RT-PCR reads again in MiXCR, with one record for every CDR3 protein. The table has 650,000 to 800,000 distinct CDR3 sequences, roughly 14% seen once; the top ten hold 6.5% to 8.5%. The sequence was obtained from a man aged 45-65 years who received an inactivated influenza vaccine. This chain joins TRBV20-1 and TRBJ2-3; D uncertain. This specimen was PBMCs from blood, taken around two weeks before vaccination. CDR3 in amino acids: CSARDVRTDTQYF. Written as DNA, the CDR3 is TGCAGTGCTAGGGATGTACGTACAGATACGCAGTATTTT.